This TCR beta chain was obtained from a study of T cell responses to AZD1222 COVID-19 vaccine. Study-level background: Some second doses came at about 4 weeks and others at about 12 weeks; these were pooled. Regarding the study as a whole: CD4 TCRs covered the whole spike, strongest at regions 160-218 and 743-854. After two AZD1222 doses, spike-specific TCR breadth and depth rose versus day 0. Researchers took repertoire samples only after the peak T cell response had come.

Germline CDR1 LGHDT, CDR2 YNNKEL (reference sequence). The CDR3 length is 17 residues. Unmatched junction bases numbered 11, after V lost 4 bases and J lost 0 bases. A note on this clone: Its antigen is unidentified.

Libraries were prepared by immunoSEQ multiplex PCR; TCRdb keeps only in-frame clonotypes and omits some of them. The data show about 100,000 clones, about 90% seen once. The clonotype originates from an adult in good health. Here the sequenced sample was peripheral blood, taken on day 0 of AZD1222 vaccination. This chain connects TRBV3-1 (or the pseudogene TRBV3-2) to TRBJ2-7, with 8 bases identical to TRBD2. CDR3: CASSRNGVAGGSYEQYF. Here the CDR3 DNA reads TGTGCCAGCAGCCGCAATGGGGTGGCGGGAGGCTCCTACGAGCAGTACTTC.